This TCR beta chain was obtained from a study of cytomegalovirus exposure and HLA in healthy donors. Both 60 Vbeta primers and 13 Jbeta primers went into the PCR. This table comes from immunoSEQ multiplex PCR, and its TCRdb copy is limited to in-frame clones, with some not included. The sample carries around 160,000 clones, almost 80% recorded once. Trimming at V came to 3 bases and at J to 6 bases, leaving 12 bases not matched to a gene. The CDR3 extends over 17 amino acids. Looked up from germline, CDR1 is MDHEN and CDR2 is SYDVKM. The chain joins TRBV28 to TRBJ2-3; the match to TRBD1 covers 10 bases. This receptor was identified in a male donor in good health and CMV-seronegative. The material sequenced was PBMCs. The DNA for the CDR3 is TGTGCCAGCAGTTTTGAGGGGACAGGGGCCCTAGGGGATACGCAGTATTTT. Translated: CASSFEGTGALGDTQYF.